This note documents a single T cell receptor beta chain sequence. Its target is not known. This PCR relied on a set of 60 Vbeta primers and 13 Jbeta primers. Clones were sequenced by immunoSEQ multiplex PCR, and TCRdb holds only the in-frame ones, with some missing. The sample lists 150,000 to 200,000 clones, roughly 85% seen once, with around 0.97% in the top ten. This sample was taken from a study of cytomegalovirus exposure and HLA in healthy donors. Findings and caveats of the study: 150 to 200 TCR beta chains were listed as cytomegalovirus-associated. Using a false discovery rate of 0.05, a later analysis showed that 15,000 to 20,000 TCR beta sequences were associated with HLA alleles.

V shed 0 bases, J shed 4 bases, and the junction held 12 bases outside the gene matches. This CDR3 comprises 19 residues. In germline, CDR1 is KGHSH, CDR2 LQKENI. The receptor was derived from a woman between 50 and 59 years old in good health and CMV-seropositive. The sequenced sample was PBMCs. The J gene is TRBJ1-2, the V gene TRBV18, with 12 bases that match TRBD1. The CDR3 spells CASSPPWWDRGQEGYGYTF. The CDR3 DNA is TGTGCCAGCTCACCACCGTGGTGGGACAGGGGGCAAGAAGGCTATGGCTACACCTTC.